The entry below gives a single T cell receptor beta chain sequence along with its context. In the authors' methods: Researchers report that nucleated cell counts were estimated from reference gene primer amplification. Only in-frame clones appear in the TCRdb table, and some are missing; sequencing was by immunoSEQ multiplex PCR. V, J and clone size are taken as reported in that table, and D and trimming were inferred from the DNA itself. The profile shows hundreds of thousands of clones, about 85% of them singletons. The V gene's germline CDR1 is MNHEY and CDR2 SVGAGI. This CDR3 contains 12 residues. Trimming cost V 11 bases and J 4 bases, with 14 bases left between them. The data belong to a study of blood T cell repertoires in COVID-19.

This TCR came from a woman of 80 years or more with active or convalescent COVID-19. The sample consisted of peripheral blood. V usage is TRBV6-5 and J usage is TRBJ1-1, with D uncertain. Here the CDR3 DNA reads TGTGCCGGGCGGGGTGGAGGCACTGAAGCTTTCTTT. This sequence encodes CAGRGGGTEAFF.